This TCR beta chain derives from a study of beta chain features in type 1 diabetes. This clone came up a few times. The target antigen is unknown. The CDR3 runs to 16 residues. Germline lookup yields CDR1 LNHDA and CDR2 SQIVND (reference sequence). J lost 7 bases, V lost 4 bases, and 9 bases had no gene match. General study findings and limits: For patients, the naive, central memory and Treg TCRB repertoires appeared more alike than for healthy donors. All four CD4+ subsets of Type 1 diabetes patients contained TCRB CDR3s that were moderately but significantly shorter.

A sort by CD45RO/CCR7/CD25/CD127/CD95/CD27 yielded CD4+ naive, central memory, regulatory and stem cell-like memory cells. Reverse transcribing all isolated RNA meant expressed TCRB transcripts were sequenced. Profiled with immunoSEQ multiplex PCR; TCRdb holds only in-frame clones, not every one. The table records 150,000 to 200,000 clones, roughly 8% of them present only once. The clonotype originates from a woman aged 18-35 years with type 1 diabetes. Specimen: central memory CD4+ T cells from blood. The chain employs TRBV19 and TRBJ2-2; TRBD2 agrees at 10 bases. The CDR3 DNA reads as TGTGCCAGTAGTACCCCCACTAGCGGGAAGGGCGGGGAGCTGTTTTTT. Translating it yields CASSTPTSGKGGELFF.